Included here is one T cell receptor beta chain sequence, with context. J lost 2 bases, V lost 0 bases, and 3 bases had no gene match. CDR1 is SGHTA, CDR2 FQGNSA, per germline. The CDR3 contains 16 residues. The entry originates in a study of OX40 agonist ivuxolimab in advanced cancers. Only in-frame clones appear in the TCRdb table, and some are missing; sequencing was by immunoSEQ multiplex PCR. Of 68,000 or so clones in the sample, 85% to 95% were seen once. This clonotype originated in an adult with an advanced solid tumor such as melanoma, head and neck, liver or kidney cancer. The starting material was CD4+ or CD8+ T cells sorted from blood, obtained in a trial of the OX40 agonist ivuxolimab. The rearrangement joins TRBV7-2 to TRBJ2-5; TRBD1 aligns across 10 bases. The CDR3 DNA reads as TGTGCCAGCAGCTTAGCCCAGGGACAGGGGCAAGAGACCCAGTACTTC. It is translated as CASSLAQGQGQETQYF.